These T cell receptor beta chains were read from a single sample in a study of blood T cell repertoires in COVID-19. Produced via immunoSEQ multiplex PCR; TCRdb's table is partial and in-frame only. Altogether about 130,000 clones are present, about four fifths being singletons, with the ten largest covering about 15%. Sequencing used peripheral blood. Receptors were obtained from a man younger than 40 with COVID-19, enrolled during active disease. Both conserved end residues are part of each CDR3. Each record gives: V gene, CDR3 length, clone size, J gene, D gene, CDR3 DNA, CDR3 protein. The D gene is left open where the match is weak. Only some rows state a clone size, as once, few, many or a class for expanded clones.

>TRBV29-1|12|once|TRBJ2-1|-
TGCAGCGGGGCAGGCCCTTACAATGAGCAGTTCTTC
CSGAGPYNEQFF
>TRBV7-9|14|-|TRBJ2-1|-
TGTGCCAGCAGCCCAAGCGGCTCCTACAATGAGCAGTTCTTC
CASSPSGSYNEQFF
>TRBV19|14|-|TRBJ2-5|-
TGTGCCAGTAGTATCCTTGGCGGAGAAGAGACCCAGTACTTC
CASSILGGEETQYF
>TRBV7-2|14|few|TRBJ1-1|-
TGTGCCAGCAGCTTAGACCGGGGGGGAACTGAAGCTTTCTTT
CASSLDRGGTEAFF
>TRBV12-5|19|-|TRBJ2-6|-
TGTGCTAGTGGTTTACCTCGAGGCAGGGGATACTCTGGGGCCAACGTCCTGACTTTC
CASGLPRGRGYSGANVLTF
>TRBV4-2|15|-|TRBJ1-2|TRBD1
TGTGCCAGCAGCCAAGCTGTCGGGACAGGGTATGGCTACACCTTC
CASSQAVGTGYGYTF
>TRBV19|14|few|TRBJ1-2|TRBD1
TGTGCCAGTAGTCCACGGACAGGGCCCTATGGCTACACCTTC
CASSPRTGPYGYTF
>TRBV4-1|16|-|TRBJ2-3|TRBD1
TGCGCCAGCAGCCAACGCTGGGACAGGGAGGCAGATACGCAGTATTTT
CASSQRWDREADTQYF
>TRBV25-1|15|-|TRBJ2-5|TRBD2
TGTGCCAGCAGTGAATTTGGCCTAGCGGAAGAGACCCAGTACTTC
CASSEFGLAEETQYF
>TRBV19|14|-|TRBJ1-5|TRBD1
TGTGCCAGTAGAGGGACAGGGGGAAATCAGCCCCAGCATTTT
CASRGTGGNQPQHF
>TRBV9|18|-|TRBJ2-3|-
TGTGCCAGCAGCTCGCAGGGGGGCCCTCCCGGTAGCACAGATACGCAGTATTTT
CASSSQGGPPGSTDTQYF
>TRBV7-9|17|-|TRBJ2-5|-
TGTGCCAGCAGCTTCGCGAGAGGGGGACGGGGCATCGAGACCCAGTACTTC
CASSFARGGRGIETQYF
>TRBV30|12|-|TRBJ1-1|-
TGTGCCTGGAGTGTTCAGGGTGGAGAAGCTTTCTTT
CAWSVQGGEAFF
>TRBV12-3/TRBV12-4|11|-|TRBJ1-3|-
TGTGCCAGCAGTTACAGAAACACCATATATTTT
CASSYRNTIYF
>TRBV6-5|11|-|TRBJ2-5|-
TGTGCCAGCAGCAGAGGGGAGACCCAGTACTTC
CASSRGETQYF
>TRBV5-1|14|few|TRBJ2-2|-
TGCGCCAGCAGCTTCAGTCAGGGGCCCGGGGAGCTGTTTTTT
CASSFSQGPGELFF
>TRBV7-9|12|-|TRBJ1-1|-
TGTGCCAGCGCGATGACCGGGACTGAAGCTTTCTTT
CASAMTGTEAFF
>TRBV4-2|13|once|TRBJ2-7|-
TGTGCCAGCAGCCAAGTCCCCTACCACGAGCAGTACTTC
CASSQVPYHEQYF
>TRBV19|12|-|TRBJ1-2|-
TGTGCCAGTAGTACACGGAGCTATGGCTACACCTTC
CASSTRSYGYTF
>TRBV19|14|many|TRBJ1-4|-
TGTGCCAGTAGTATAGGTACAGGGCCTGAAAAACTGTTTTTT
CASSIGTGPEKLFF
>TRBV30|13|-|TRBJ2-3|TRBD2
TGTGCCTGGAAGGGCGGGAGGACAGATACGCAGTATTTT
CAWKGGRTDTQYF
>TRBV6-5|13|-|TRBJ1-2|-
TGTGCCAGCAGTTGGACTTTGAACTATGGCTACACCTTC
CASSWTLNYGYTF
>TRBV30|13|once|TRBJ1-4|-
TGTGCCTGGAGCCGGGAAGATAATGAAAAACTGTTTTTT
CAWSREDNEKLFF
>TRBV9|14|-|TRBJ1-6|-
TGTGCCAGCAGCGTCGAGGAATATAATTCACCCCTCCACTTT
CASSVEEYNSPLHF
>TRBV28|13|-|TRBJ1-2|-
TGTGCCAGCAGTTTAGTTCCTCTCTATGGCTACACCTTC
CASSLVPLYGYTF
>TRBV4-1|16|many|TRBJ2-7|-
TGCGCCAGCAGCCAAGGGGCAGACACTAGCTCCTACGAGCAGTACTTC
CASSQGADTSSYEQYF
>TRBV3-1/TRBV3-2|16|-|TRBJ2-3|TRBD2
TGTGCCAGCAGCCAAATAATAGCGGGAGGGACAGATACGCAGTATTTT
CASSQIIAGGTDTQYF
>TRBV27|15|-|TRBJ2-2|-
TGTGCCAGCAGGGGGGGACCCCAAGGTACCGGGGAGCTGTTTTTT
CASRGGPQGTGELFF
>TRBV12-3/TRBV12-4|12|-|TRBJ2-3|-
TGTGCCAGCACCTACAGGGCAGATACGCAGTATTTT
CASTYRADTQYF
>TRBV2|14|-|TRBJ1-4|TRBD1
TGTGCCAGCAGTTTCTTAGACAGGGGTGAAAAACTGTTTTTT
CASSFLDRGEKLFF
>TRBV6-5|14|-|TRBJ2-2|TRBD1
TGTGCCAGCGGCCGACAGGGGAACACCGGGGAGCTGTTTTTT
CASGRQGNTGELFF
>TRBV11-2|16|once|TRBJ2-3|TRBD2
TGTGCCAGCAGCTTAGGCTTAGCGGGGAGCACAGATACGCAGTATTTT
CASSLGLAGSTDTQYF